This T cell receptor (beta chain) was recorded in a study of identifying expanded T cells in peripheral blood. A note on this clone: What it recognizes is unknown.

Measured with immunoSEQ multiplex PCR; TCRdb has only the in-frame clones, and not every one. Of about 100,000 clones detected, roughly 85% appear once; the ten largest clones hold about a sixth. This CDR3 is built from 15 residues. The V end was cut by 2 bases, the J end by 0 bases, with 9 bases between. Germline values: CDR1 SGHTS, CDR2 YDEGEE. Collection occurred without any documented infections or immune events in donors. Study-level results: Roughly two-week clone count variance significantly increased as total template count grew. Over about two and four weeks, about 15 and 18 clones changed, versus around 1.2 between replicates.

The sequence was obtained from a person between 18 and 69 years old in good health. The specimen was blood. The rearrangement uses TRBV5-8 and TRBJ1-5; a weak D match, TRBD1 (6 bases). The CDR3 loop reads CASSLGGYSNQPQHF. CDR3 DNA: TGTGCCAGCAGCTTAGGGGGTTATAGCAATCAGCCCCAGCATTTT.